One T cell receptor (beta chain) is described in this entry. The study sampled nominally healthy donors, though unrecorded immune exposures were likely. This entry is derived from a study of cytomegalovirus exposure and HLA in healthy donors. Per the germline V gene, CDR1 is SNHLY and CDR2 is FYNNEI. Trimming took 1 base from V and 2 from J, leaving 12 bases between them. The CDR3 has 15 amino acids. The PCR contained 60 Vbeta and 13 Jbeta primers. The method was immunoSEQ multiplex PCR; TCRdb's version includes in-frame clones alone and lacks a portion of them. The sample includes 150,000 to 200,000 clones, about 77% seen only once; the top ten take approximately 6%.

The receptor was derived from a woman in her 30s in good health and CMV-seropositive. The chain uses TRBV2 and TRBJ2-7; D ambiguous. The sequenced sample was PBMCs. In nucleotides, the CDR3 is TGTGCCAGCAGTGAAGAGAGTTTAATAACCTACGAGCAGTACTTC. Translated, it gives CASSEESLITYEQYF. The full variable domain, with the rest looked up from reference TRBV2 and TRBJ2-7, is EPEVTQTPSHQVTQMGQEVILRCVPISNHLYFYWYRQILGQKVEFLVSFYNNEISEKSEIFDDQFSVERPDGSNFTLKIRSTKLEDSAMYFCASSEESLITYEQYFGPGTRLTVT.